This passage covers 27 T cell receptor beta chains from one sample sequenced in a study of long-term antiretroviral therapy in people with HIV. Version v3.0 of the immunoSEQ assay ran at survey level. Here immunoSEQ multiplex PCR was the method, and the copy in TCRdb shows in-frame clones only, minus some. The profile shows approximately 35,000 clones, roughly 88% of them singletons. The material was unsorted PBMCs, obtained 2.2 years after starting antiretroviral therapy. Receptors were obtained from a man between 18 and 29 years old with HIV.

The rearrangement joins TRBV6-5 to TRBJ1-2; tentative D call: TRBD1 (6 bases). The CDR3 sequence is 16 residues long. Germline loops: CDR1 MNHEY, CDR2 SVGAGI. Trimming removed 0 bases at V and 5 bases at J, with 16 bases between. The CDR3 is CASSYSRTVGDYGYTF. The CDR3 DNA sequence: TGTGCCAGCAGTTACTCGAGGACAGTTGGGGATTATGGCTACACCTTC.

Only one count was recorded for this clone. The chain recombines TRBV27 with TRBJ2-1; 8 bases agree with TRBD1. Looked up from germline, CDR1 is MNHEY and CDR2 is SMNVEV (reference sequence). Germline trimming cut 4 bases from V and 4 bases from J; bases unmatched to any gene: 9. The CDR3 sequence is 16 residues long. In DNA form, the CDR3 reads TGTGCCAGCAGTTCAGGCCGGGACAGGCGATACAATGAGCAGTTCTTC. This translates into CASSSGRDRRYNEQFF.

The rearrangement joins TRBV18 to TRBJ2-5; 8 bases are shared with TRBD2. CDR1 KGHSH and CDR2 LQKENI come from the germline V gene. The ends lost 2 bases at V and 2 bases at J; junction bases unmatched: 4. There are 15 residues in the CDR3. The CDR3 DNA is TGTGCCAGCTCACCAGTCACTAGCGGACAAGAGACCCAGTACTTC. Amino acids: CASSPVTSGQETQYF.

This rearrangement joins TRBV14 to TRBJ1-2; possible D gene TRBD1, 5 bases. CDR1 and CDR2 (germline): SGHDN, FVKESK. The ends were cut back, 4 bases at V and 8 bases at J, with 14 bases in the middle. This CDR3 comprises 13 residues. The CDR3 here is CASSPAGFRGYTF. The CDR3 bases are TGTGCCAGCAGCCCGGCAGGGTTCCGGGGCTACACCTTC.

The J gene is TRBJ2-1, the V gene TRBV4-2, with 13 bases aligning to TRBD2. The CDR3 is 16 amino acids. The junction had 1 base not matched to a gene; V was cut back by 3 bases and J by 2 bases. The germline CDR1 and CDR2 sequences are LGHNA and YNFKEQ. As DNA, the CDR3 is TGTGCCAGCAGCCAGGGGACTAGCGGGACCTACAATGAGCAGTTCTTC. Residues: CASSQGTSGTYNEQFF.

V and J are TRBV21-1 and TRBJ2-1; the D segment call TRBD2 is taken from the table without a DNA check. TRBV21-1 corresponds to a pseudogene. There are 14 residues in the CDR3. Here the CDR3 reads CASSTSREPNEQFF. The CDR3 DNA follows: TGTGCCAGCAGCACGAGCCGGGAACCCAATGAGCAGTTCTTC.

The V gene is TRBV9, the J gene TRBJ1-5; 9 nucleotides agree with TRBD1. CDR1 is SGDLS and CDR2 is YYNGEE in the germline V gene. V gave up 0 bases and J gave up 3 bases; unmatched junction bases: 1. The CDR3 has 15 residues. CDR3 sequence: CASSVGTGVNQPQHF. The DNA of the CDR3 is TGTGCCAGCAGCGTAGGGACAGGGGTCAATCAGCCCCAGCATTTT.

The chain joins TRBV19 to TRBJ2-3; D is perhaps TRBD1 (5 bases). CDR3 length: 15 amino acids. Germline CDR1 reads LNHDA; CDR2 reads SQIVND (reference sequence). V was clipped by 7 bases and J by 4 bases, with 18 bases between them. CDR3 protein: CASTPLKGQADTQYF. In DNA form, the CDR3 reads TGTGCCAGTACCCCCCTTAAGGGGCAGGCAGATACGCAGTATTTT.

This sequence joins TRBV15 and TRBJ2-2; possible D gene TRBD1, 5 bases. Between the trimmed V and J ends, which lost 0 bases and 2 bases, there was a span of 16 bases. From germline, CDR1 is LNHNV and CDR2 YYDKDF (reference sequence). The CDR3 runs 18 residues. CDR3 amino acids: CATSRDIAQGPNTGELFF. The CDR3 region has the DNA TGTGCCACCAGCAGAGATATCGCGCAGGGTCCCAACACCGGGGAGCTGTTTTTT.

The V and J genes are TRBV15 and TRBJ1-4; no clear D. V was pared by 1 base and J by 4 bases, with 10 bases between. The CDR3 length is 15 residues. Germline V gene data show CDR1 as LNHNV and CDR2 as YYDKDF (reference sequence). CDR3 in amino acids: CATSRGTVSNEKLFF. The DNA of the CDR3 is TGTGCCACCAGCAGAGGGACTGTGAGTAATGAAAAACTGTTTTTT. Complete variable domain (other parts from reference TRBV15 and TRBJ1-4): DAMVIQNPRYQVTQFGKPVTLSCSQTLNHNVMYWYQQKSSQAPKLLFHYYDKDFNNEADTPDNFQSRRPNTSFCFLDIRSPGLGDTAMYLCATSRGTVSNEKLFFGSGTQLSVL.

The genes are TRBV30 and TRBJ1-2; no firm D call. The CDR3 loop spans 11 amino acids. The V end was cut by 7 bases, the J end by 6 bases, with 12 bases between. Germline CDR1 is GTSNPN and CDR2 is SVGIG (reference sequence). DNA of the CDR3: TGTGCCTTAGGACGGAGGAATGGCTACACCTTC. This sequence encodes CALGRRNGYTF.

The rearrangement uses TRBV7-2 and TRBJ1-1; 8 bases agree with TRBD1. The CDR3 loop spans 16 amino acids. Trimming cost V 1 base and J 0 bases; bases outside gene matches: 4. Germline V gene lookup returns CDR1 SGHTA and CDR2 FQGNSA. The CDR3 protein is CASSLGEQGVNTEAFF. In DNA, the CDR3 is TGTGCCAGCAGCTTAGGTGAACAGGGGGTGAACACTGAAGCTTTCTTT.

The chain links TRBV11-2 to TRBJ2-3, with unresolved D. V gave up 5 bases and J gave up 0 bases, with 15 bases separating them. Germline V gene lookup returns CDR1 SGHAT and CDR2 FQNNGV. The CDR3 runs 16 residues. As DNA, the CDR3 is TGTGCCAGCAGCCCTGGACGGATTGGGAGCACAGATACGCAGTATTTT. It encodes CASSPGRIGSTDTQYF.

The J gene is TRBJ2-1, the V gene TRBV5-5, with 12 bases lining up with TRBD2. The CDR3 sequence is 15 residues long. Unmatched junction bases numbered 11, after V lost 7 bases and J lost 9 bases. CDR1 is SGHKS and CDR2 is YYEKEE in the germline V gene (reference sequence). The DNA for the CDR3 is TGTGCCAGCGCCCTGTGGCTAGCGGGGGGGTTTGAGCAGTTCTTC. Translated: CASALWLAGGFEQFF.

The chain recombines TRBV4-1 with TRBJ1-4; TRBD1 agrees at 7 bases. V trimming: 8 bases; J trimming: 12 bases; junction bases outside the gene matches: 9. Germline V lookup: CDR1 MGHRA, CDR2 YSYEKL. The CDR3 is 12 residues long. CDR3 DNA: TGCGCCAGCTCTCGGGAAACAGGGGAACTGTTTTTT. Protein sequence: CASSRETGELFF.

On this clone itself: The junction and the germline gene differ at one end; a read error may be behind it. The chain recombines TRBV7-7 with TRBJ2-7; 9 bases line up with TRBD2. Germline CDR1 reads SSHAT; CDR2 reads FNYEAQ (reference sequence). This CDR3 comprises 13 residues. The CDR3 DNA reads as TGTGCTAGCAGCTTAGGCGGGGGGGCACAGCAGTACTTC. Amino acid sequence: CASSLGGGAQQYF.

The rearrangement joins TRBV11-2 to TRBJ2-7; D not resolved. Per the germline V gene, CDR1 is SGHAT and CDR2 is FQNNGV. The CDR3 is 16 amino acids. Trimming removed 5 bases from V and 0 bases from J, with 17 bases in between. The CDR3 region is CASSAGPRRSSYEQYF. The CDR3 region has the DNA TGTGCCAGCAGCGCCGGGCCCAGAAGGTCCTCCTACGAGCAGTACTTC.

The chain uses TRBV11-2 and TRBJ1-3; TRBD1 is a possible D gene (5 bases). The CDR3 has 15 amino acids. Germline CDR1 SGHAT, CDR2 FQNNGV. V gave up 3 bases and J gave up 6 bases, with 15 bases separating them. Here the CDR3 reads CASSFRMGGANTIYF. As DNA, the CDR3 is TGTGCCAGCAGCTTTCGTATGGGGGGAGCAAACACCATATATTTT.

The chain joins TRBV4-2 to TRBJ2-3, with D maybe TRBD1 (6 bases). V lost 4 bases to trimming and J lost 1 base, with 15 bases between them. The germline CDR1 and CDR2 sequences are LGHNA and YNFKEQ. The CDR3 has 16 amino acids. CDR3 DNA: TGTGCCAGCAGCCCCGAACAGGGTCGAGGCACAGATACGCAGTATTTT. Translating gives CASSPEQGRGTDTQYF.

A single count supports this clone. The CDR3 region has the DNA TGTGCCAGCAGTTGGGGGGACAGCTCTAACTATGGCTACACCTTC. Its translation: CASSWGDSSNYGYTF. The genes are TRBV6-5 and TRBJ1-2; 7 bases line up with TRBD1. The germline V gene has CDR1 MNHEY and CDR2 SVGAGI. The CDR3 totals 15 residues. V was clipped by 4 bases and J by 0 bases; unmatched bases: 5.

The V gene is TRBV6-6, the J gene TRBJ1-5; no clear D. The germline V gene has CDR1 MNHNY and CDR2 SVGAGI (reference sequence). The CDR3 has 16 residues. V dropped 6 bases and J dropped 2 bases, with 17 bases sitting between them. Here the CDR3 reads CASRPDGFLRNQPQHF. The CDR3 DNA is TGTGCCAGCAGGCCCGACGGGTTCCTTCGCAATCAGCCCCAGCATTTT.

Only one count was recorded for this clone. The V call is TRBV2, the J call TRBJ1-2; 8 bases agree with TRBD1. This CDR3 contains 14 residues. Germline CDR1 is SNHLY and CDR2 is FYNNEI. The trim removed 11 bases at V and 6 bases at J, leaving 14 bases unmatched. The CDR3 nucleotides read TGTGCCGGGGACAGGTCCTTATGGGAGGATGGCTACACCTTC. Translating it yields CAGDRSLWEDGYTF.

J is TRBJ1-5 and V is TRBV6-1; 7 bases are shared with TRBD1. CDR1 and CDR2 (germline): MNHNS, SASEGT. The CDR3 is 13 residues long. Germline trimming cut 6 bases from V and 4 bases from J; bases unmatched to any gene: 3. The CDR3 spells CASRTTGNQPQHF. CDR3 nucleotides: TGTGCCAGCAGGACGACAGGGAATCAGCCCCAGCATTTT.

The chain couples TRBV6-1 to TRBJ1-5; D is unresolved. The length of the CDR3 is 11 residues. CDR1 and CDR2 (germline): MNHNS, SASEGT. The ends were cut back, 2 bases at V and 13 bases at J, with 9 bases in the middle. Here the CDR3 reads CASSEPQGQHF. Written as DNA, the CDR3 is TGTGCCAGCAGTGAACCCCAAGGGCAGCATTTT.

V and J are TRBV7-6 and TRBJ2-7; 7 nucleotides line up with TRBD1. The CDR3 consists of 14 residues. Germline CDR1 reads SGHVS; CDR2 reads FNYEAQ. V was clipped by 5 bases and J by 0 bases; unmatched bases: 4. The CDR3 DNA is TGTGCCAGCAGCGCCGGGACAGACTCCTACGAGCAGTACTTC. It is translated as CASSAGTDSYEQYF.

The CDR3 bases are TGTGCCAGCAGTTACGACAGGGACCAAGAGACCCAGTACTTC. It yields the protein CASSYDRDQETQYF. The chain joins TRBV6-6 to TRBJ2-5, with 7 positions matching TRBD1. This CDR3 contains 14 residues. CDR1 and CDR2 from the germline V gene are MNHNY and SVGAGI (reference sequence). After removal of 2 bases from V and 0 bases from J, the junction contained 0 bases not matched to a gene.

The chain recombines TRBV4-2 with TRBJ2-7; D is possibly TRBD1 (5 bases). This CDR3 region has 14 residues. Germline CDR1 is LGHNA and CDR2 is YNFKEQ. Between the trimmed V and J ends, which lost 1 base and 2 bases, there was a span of 9 bases. The CDR3 DNA follows: TGTGCCAGCAGCCAAGTTAAGGGGCCCTACGAGCAGTACTTC. It yields the protein CASSQVKGPYEQYF.